This TCR beta chain was retrieved from a study of blood T cell repertoires in COVID-19. V shed 2 bases and J shed 6 bases, with 5 bases lying between them. The CDR3 spans 12 residues. CDR1 and CDR2 (germline): SEHNR, FQNEAQ (reference sequence). Method: immunoSEQ multiplex PCR; TCRdb's copy keeps in-frame clones and lacks some. The sample includes 250,000 or so clones, roughly four fifths of them seen just once. Sequencing was done on a sample of PBMCs or T cells enriched from blood (not recorded which). The chain is built from TRBV7-9 and TRBJ1-5; no clear D. The TCR was taken from a man aged 45-65 years who had recovered from COVID-19. The CDR3 nucleotides read TGTGCCAGCAGCTTATCCGTTCAGCCCCAGCATTTT. It is translated as CASSLSVQPQHF.